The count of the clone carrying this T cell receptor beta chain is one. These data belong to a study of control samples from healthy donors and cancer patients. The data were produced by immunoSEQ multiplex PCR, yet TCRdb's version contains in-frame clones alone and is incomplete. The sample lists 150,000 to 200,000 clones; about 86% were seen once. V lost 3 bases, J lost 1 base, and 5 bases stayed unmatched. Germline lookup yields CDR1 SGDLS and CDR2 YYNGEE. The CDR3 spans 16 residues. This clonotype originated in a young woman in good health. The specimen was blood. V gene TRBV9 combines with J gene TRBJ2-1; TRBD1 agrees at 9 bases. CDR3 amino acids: CASSERTGDSYNEQFF. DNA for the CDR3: TGTGCCAGCAGCGAGAGGACAGGGGATTCCTACAATGAGCAGTTCTTC.